The following is a T cell receptor beta chain sequence with its context. The antigen remains undetermined. The sample originates from a study of cytomegalovirus exposure and HLA in healthy donors. Study results and caveats: The authors listed over 150 TCR beta chains as cytomegalovirus-associated. A subsequent analysis found that TCR clusters from the first cohort also tended to co-occur in the approximately 110 validation repertoires, with roughly 95% of cluster scores above 0.

TCRdb's table, derived via immunoSEQ multiplex PCR, lists solely in-frame clones and lacks some. The data hold around 190,000 clones, with about 85% observed a single time. The study drew the donors from its approximately 120-subject validation cohort, separate from the roughly 710-subject first cohort. Material for sequencing was PBMCs. This sequence was found in a man aged 18 to 29 in good health and CMV-seropositive.

The CDR3 sequence is CASSSTLAAGEQFF. CDR3 sequence (DNA): TGCGCCAGCAGCTCAACACTAGCGGCCGGTGAGCAGTTCTTC. This chain joins TRBV5-1 and TRBJ2-1, with 8 nucleotides matching TRBD2. V gave up 3 bases and J gave up 9 bases; unmatched junction bases: 8. CDR1 SGHRS and CDR2 YFSETQ come from the germline V gene. This CDR3 spans 14 amino acids.